Listed below are T cell receptor beta chains from one sample, sequenced in a study of CD8+ T cells in alopecia areata. Using immunoSEQ multiplex PCR, the repertoire was profiled, and TCRdb retains in-frame clones only, with some absent. Found here are about 140,000 clones, 51% of them singletons; the top ten hold over 0.75%. Material: CD4+ T cells sorted from blood, obtained at week 0. The receptors come from a human donor with alopecia areata. The CDR3 runs from the conserved cysteine through the conserved F or W. D genes are given only for firm matches. Size values are once, few and many counts, or a class for expanded clones, and some rows have none.

TRBJ2-7	TRBV11-2	-	-	TGTGCCAGCAGCTTAGAAGCCCTGACTCTGGAGCAGTACTTC	CASSLEALTLEQYF
TRBJ1-2	TRBV30	once	-	TGTGCCTGGAGTAGGGAGCGCTATGGCTACACCTTC	CAWSRERYGYTF
TRBJ2-5	TRBV5-4	-	TRBD2	TGTGCCAGCAGCTTCAGGACTAGCGGAACGAAGGGCCAAGAGACCCAGTACTTC	CASSFRTSGTKGQETQYF
TRBJ2-3	TRBV7-3	many	-	TGTGCCAGCAGCTTAACGGGAACAGCAGATACGCAGTATTTT	CASSLTGTADTQYF
TRBJ2-2	TRBV9	few	TRBD2	TGTGCCAGCAGCGTGGGACTAGGGCCCACCGGGGAGCTGTTTTTT	CASSVGLGPTGELFF
TRBJ2-3	TRBV7-9	few	-	TGTGCCAGCAGCTCCAGGTGGGCAGATACGCAGTATTTT	CASSSRWADTQYF
TRBJ2-3	TRBV4-1	-	-	TGCGCCAGCAGCCCACAGGGAGGAGGCGCAGATACGCAGTATTTT	CASSPQGGGADTQYF
TRBJ2-5	TRBV23-1	-	-	TGCGCCAGCAGTCCGTCCGGACGGGAGACCCAGTACTTC	CASSPSGRETQYF
TRBJ2-3	TRBV11-2	-	TRBD2	TGTGCCAGCAGCGGGACTAGCGGGAGTAGGGATACGCAGTATTTT	CASSGTSGSRDTQYF
TRBJ2-7	TRBV7-2	-	-	TGTGCCAGCAGCTTATTCGGGGATTCCTACGAGCAGTACTTC	CASSLFGDSYEQYF
TRBJ2-7	TRBV6-5	-	-	TGTGCCAGCAGTTATGACACCCAGCGGGAGTACTTC	CASSYDTQREYF
TRBJ2-3	TRBV5-1	few	-	TGCGCCAGCAGCTTGGAAGTAGGCACGCAGTATTTT	CASSLEVGTQYF
TRBJ2-7	TRBV27	few	-	TGTGCCAGCAGTTTATCTCCCCGGGCGGGTTACGAGCAGTACTTC	CASSLSPRAGYEQYF
TRBJ1-4	TRBV5-1	-	-	TGCGCCAGCCGAATGGGGGTTGGTAATGAAAAACTGTTTTTT	CASRMGVGNEKLFF
TRBJ1-5	TRBV2	-	-	TGTGCCAGCAGTATGACAGGACAGTATCAGCCCCAGCATTTT	CASSMTGQYQPQHF
TRBJ2-5	TRBV7-2	-	-	TGTGCCAGCAGCTTAGCGTCTCCGGCCCCACAAGAGACCCAGTACTTC	CASSLASPAPQETQYF
TRBJ2-3	TRBV29-1	-	TRBD2	TGCAGCGCGGAGGGACTAGCGGGACCCCAGGCGCAGTATTTT	CSAEGLAGPQAQYF
TRBJ2-2	TRBV5-1	-	-	TGCGCCAGCAGGGAAAACACCGGGGAGCTGTTTTTT	CASRENTGELFF
TRBJ2-1	TRBV2	-	-	TGTGCCAGCAGTAGTCCACTATACAATGAGCAGTTCTTC	CASSSPLYNEQFF
TRBJ1-2	TRBV9	few	-	TGTGCCAGCAGCCCCCAGACAACTAACTATGGCTACACCTTC	CASSPQTTNYGYTF
TRBJ1-5	TRBV7-2	-	TRBD1	TGTGCCAGCAGCTCCGGACAGGGCACTCAGCCCCAGCATTTT	CASSSGQGTQPQHF
TRBJ2-5	TRBV7-8	-	-	TGTGCCAGCAGCTTAGCGGGGGGAGGTCCCACCCAGTACTTC	CASSLAGGGPTQYF